Below are 24 T cell receptor delta chains sequenced from a single sample in a study of gamma-delta T cells after stem cell transplantation. TCRdb reprocessed the RT-PCR reads using CATT. The data show 270 or so delta-chain clones, with around 6% seen just once and approximately 96% held by the top ten. The sequenced material came from gamma-delta T cells. The receptor set was obtained from a human donor. It is not recorded whose cells these are; they may come from a transplant donor.

This clone was observed a few times. With only one base between it and a far larger clone, this is likely a read error. This chain links TRDV3 with TRDJ3; the D gene could be TRDD2 or TRDD3 (6 bases each). There are 22 residues in the CDR3. Germline CDR1 and CDR2: TVYSNPD and GDNSRS (reference sequence). With 3 bases removed from V and 0 bases from J, the gap between germline ends came to 30 bases. The CDR3 spells CAFPRTFPTGRYFSWDTRQMFF. Here the CDR3 DNA reads TGTGCCTTCCCTCGTACCTTCCCGACTGGGAGATACTTCTCCTGGGACACCCGACAGATGTTTTTC.

A few counts support this clone. A far larger clone is one nucleotide away, so this likely arose from a read error. Other DNA sequences in this sample translate to the same CDR3. The V call is TRDV2, the J call TRDJ1; 10 bases are a match to TRDD3. Germline CDR1 is GEAIGNYY and CDR2 is EKD. The CDR3 extends over 17 amino acids. CDR3 DNA: TGTGCTTGTGACGCCCTAGGACTGGGGGATCGCACCGATAAACTCATCTTT. Translating it yields CACDALGLGDRTDKLIF.

This clone is medium-sized in the sample. A far larger clone is off by one base, so a read error is likely. The chain carries TRDV2 and TRDJ1, with D uncertain. The ends were cut back, 0 bases at V and 0 bases at J, with 10 bases in the middle. CDR1 is GEAIGNYY, CDR2 EKD, per germline. This CDR3 is 15 amino acids long. The CDR3 DNA is TGTGCCTGTGACACCGTCGGGACTAACACCGATAAACTCATCTTT. Its translation is CACDTVGTNTDKLIF.

In this sample, this clone turned up a few times. The protein TCRdb lists belongs to a much larger clone and differs from this DNA's translation at residue 9, which points to a read error; the protein shown is made from the DNA. The gene calls are TRDV2 and TRDJ1; the match to TRDD3 covers 7 bases. The V gene end was trimmed by 0 bases and the J gene end by 4 bases; junction bases not matched to a gene: 13. Germline V gene lookup returns CDR1 GEAIGNYY and CDR2 EKD. This CDR3 has 17 residues. The CDR3 protein is CACDTVGGMRSGDKLIF. In nucleotides, the CDR3 is TGTGCCTGTGACACCGTCGGGGGGATGCGCTCTGGCGATAAACTCATCTTT.

This clone is deemed medium-sized. A far larger clone differs by one base, so this is likely a read error. J is TRDJ1 and V is TRDV2, with no clear D. Germline V gene lookup returns CDR1 GEAIGNYY and CDR2 EKD. V dropped 0 bases and J dropped 3 bases, with 16 bases sitting between them. CDR3 length: 16 amino acids. The CDR3 coding sequence is TGTGCCTGTGACACCGTTTGGGAGATAGGACCCGATAAACTCATCTTT. Protein sequence: CACDTVWEIGPDKLIF.

In its sample, this clone ranks as medium-sized. A far larger clone is one base from this, pointing to a likely read error. This specimen includes other DNA sequences encoding the same CDR3. The chain combines TRDV2 with TRDJ1, with D tentatively TRDD3 (6 bases). The CDR3 is made up of 18 amino acids. CDR1 and CDR2 (germline): GEAIGNYY, EKD. The CDR3 bases are TGCGCCTGTGACTCCGTTTCTACAGAAGGGGGACACACCGATAAACTCATCTTT. Amino acid sequence: CACDSVSTEGGHTDKLIF.

The chain combines TRDV2 with TRDJ1; tentatively, D is TRDD2 or TRDD3 (7 bases each). The CDR3 is 21 amino acids. Between the trimmed V and J ends, which lost 3 bases and 0 bases, there was a span of 31 bases. Germline-derived CDR1 and CDR2 are GEAIGNYY and EKD. The CDR3 nucleotides are TGTGCCTGTGACCCTATTCCTACTGGGGACACGGGGGACCCGTACACCGATAAACTCATCTTT. It codes for CACDPIPTGDTGDPYTDKLIF.

Note on this clone: Since a far larger clone is one base different, this is likely a read error. V is TRDV1 and J is TRDJ1; TRDD3 aligns across 9 bases. The germline V gene has CDR1 TSWWSYY and CDR2 QGS. With 1 base clipped from V and 0 bases from J, the junction kept 18 bases outside the gene matches. This CDR3 is built from 21 residues. CDR3 nucleotides: TGTGCTCTTGGGGAACCCCCCAGTCAGTGGGGATACGGGACTAACACCGATAAACTCATCTTT. Translation: CALGEPPSQWGYGTNTDKLIF.

Points on this clone: A read error likely explains why the TCRdb protein, taken from a much larger clone, differs from this DNA's translation at residue 14; the protein shown is translated from the DNA. V gene TRDV2 combines with J gene TRDJ1; 10 bases match TRDD3. CDR1 is GEAIGNYY, CDR2 EKD, per germline. This CDR3 is built from 17 residues. The CDR3 loop is CACDALGLGDRTDNLIF. As DNA, the CDR3 is TGTGCCTGTGACGCCCTAGGACTGGGGGATCGCACCGATAACCTCATCTTT.

This clone is categorized as medium-sized. A far larger clone differs by one base, so this is likely a read error. V is TRDV2 and J is TRDJ1; D is unclear. The CDR3 consists of 14 residues. V lost 3 bases, J lost 2 bases, and 12 bases lay in between. The germline V gene has CDR1 GEAIGNYY and CDR2 EKD. This chain's CDR3 is CACDAVMATDKLIF. The CDR3 coding sequence is TGTGCCTGTGACGCCGTTATGGCGACCGATAAACTCATCTTT.

This clone was seen more than once but under ten times. The TCRdb record carries a much larger clone's protein, which differs from this DNA's translation at residue 9; a read error is the likely cause, and the protein listed here is the DNA translation. The chain employs TRDV2 and TRDJ1; tentative D call: TRDD3 (6 bases). The V end lost 0 bases, the J end lost 4 bases, and 20 bases lay between the germline ends. The CDR3 is 17 amino acids. CDR1 and CDR2 from the germline V gene are GEAIGNYY and EKD. CDR3 amino acids: CACDTVGGTRSGDKLIF. In DNA, the CDR3 is TGTGCCTGTGACACCGTCGGGGGGACACGCTCTGGCGATAAACTCATCTTT.

The J gene is TRDJ1, the V gene TRDV2; maybe TRDD3 (5 bases). The germline V and J ends were trimmed by 0 bases and 0 bases, with 25 bases remaining between them. The germline V gene has CDR1 GEAIGNYY and CDR2 EKD. The CDR3 has 20 amino acids. The CDR3 is CACDTLVFSDLLEDTDKLIF. The CDR3 region has the DNA TGTGCCTGTGACACCCTGGTTTTCTCCGACTTACTGGAGGACACCGATAAACTCATCTTT.

This clone was seen more than once but under ten times. This likely reflects a read error, since a far larger clone is one base away. At the DNA level, this CDR3 is encoded by other sequences in the same sample as well. The chain is built from TRDV2 and TRDJ1; TRDD3 matches 9 bases. CDR1 GEAIGNYY and CDR2 EKD come from the germline V gene. The length of the CDR3 is 16 residues. Here the CDR3 reads CACDTVWGIGPDKLIF. CDR3 nucleotides: TGTGCCTGTGACACCGTTTGGGGGATAGGACCCGACAAACTCATCTTT.

By its share, this clone is medium-sized. A far larger clone differs by one base, so this is likely a read error. The same CDR3 also results from other DNA sequences found in this sample. The rearrangement uses TRDV1 and TRDJ1; 9 positions match TRDD3. CDR3 length: 21 amino acids. Germline CDR1 TSWWSYY, CDR2 QGS. V dropped 1 base and J dropped 0; count of bases not matched to a gene: 18. CDR3 in DNA: TGTGCTCTTGGGGAACCCCTCAGCCAGTGGGGATACGGGACTAACACCGATAAACTCATCTTT. Translation: CALGEPLSQWGYGTNTDKLIF.

About this clone: This likely came from a read error, as a far larger clone is one base away. Other DNA sequences of this sample code for an identical CDR3. The chain combines TRDV2 with TRDJ1; TRDD3 aligns across 10 bases. V shed 0 bases and J 4 bases; nucleotides not matched to a gene: 10. The CDR3 covers 17 residues. Germline CDR1 GEAIGNYY, CDR2 EKD. CDR3 sequence reads: CACDTVGGIRSGDKLIF. The CDR3 nucleotides are TGTGCCTGTGACACCGTTGGGGGGATACGCTCTGGCGATAAACTCATCTTT.

Comment on this clone: A read error is the likely source, as a far larger clone sits one nucleotide away. The same CDR3 also results from other DNA sequences found in this sample. The CDR3 DNA follows: TGTGCCCTTGGGGATCCACTGGGGGCCGTCTACACCGATAAACTCATCTTT. Translating gives CALGDPLGAVYTDKLIF. The genes are TRDV1 and TRDJ1; 8 nucleotides agree with TRDD3. The CDR3 spans 17 residues. Per the germline V gene, CDR1 is TSWWSYY and CDR2 is QGS.

This clone has only a few counts. It is likely a read error: a sequence one base away is far more abundant. The same CDR3 is also encoded by other DNA sequences in this sample. The chain carries TRDV1 and TRDJ1; 9 bases line up with TRDD3. This CDR3 has 21 residues. In germline, CDR1 is TSWWSYY, CDR2 QGS. This CDR3 reads CALGEPLSQWGYGTNTDKLIF. The CDR3 bases are TGTGCCCTTGGGGAACCCCTCAGTCAGTGGGGATACGGGACTAACACCGATAAACTCATCTTT.

In regard to this clone: TCRdb attributes to this sequence the protein of a much larger clone, which differs from the DNA translation at residue 4; a read error is likely, and the protein displayed is translated from the DNA. This chain joins TRDV2 and TRDJ1, with 10 bases that match TRDD3. The CDR3 is 17 amino acids. Germline V gene data show CDR1 as GEAIGNYY and CDR2 as EKD. Trimming cost V 4 bases and J 1 base; bases outside gene matches: 11. DNA for the CDR3: TGTGCCTGTGAGGCCCTAGGACTGGGGGATCGCACCGATAAACTCATCTTT. This codes for CACEALGLGDRTDKLIF.

About this clone itself: This DNA's translation differs at residue 13 from TCRdb's protein, which comes from a much larger clone; a read error is likely, and the protein shown is translated from the DNA. The chain joins TRDV1 to TRDJ1; 8 bases match TRDD3. CDR3 length equals 17 residues. Germline-derived CDR1 and CDR2 are TSWWSYY and QGS. CDR3 amino acids: CALGDPLGAVYTEKLIF. CDR3 nucleotides: TGTGCTCTTGGGGATCCACTGGGGGCCGTCTACACCGAAAAACTCATCTTT.

Notes on this clone: A far larger clone lies a single base away; this is likely a read error. Other DNA variants within this sample encode the same CDR3. The genes are TRDV2 and TRDJ1; 9 bases line up with TRDD3. This CDR3 is built from 17 residues. Trimming removed 3 bases from V and 1 base from J; junction bases left unmatched: 11. From germline, CDR1 is GEAIGNYY and CDR2 EKD. The CDR3 loop reads CACDALGLGDRTDKLIF. The CDR3 region has the DNA TGTGCCTGTGACGCCCTAGGACTGGGGGACCGCACCGATAAACTCATCTTT.

Concerning this clone itself: This DNA's translation differs at residue 4 from TCRdb's protein, which comes from a much larger clone; a read error is likely, and the protein shown is translated from the DNA. The chain uses TRDV2 and TRDJ1, with 9 bases that match TRDD3. This CDR3 region has 16 residues. Germline lookup yields CDR1 GEAIGNYY and CDR2 EKD. The DNA for the CDR3 is TGTGCCTGTAACACCGTTTGGGGGATAGGACCCGATAAACTCATCTTT. Protein: CACNTVWGIGPDKLIF.

This clone has a handful of counts. This rearrangement joins TRDV2 to TRDJ3; tentative D call: TRDD3 (5 bases). The CDR3 contains 17 residues. CDR1 and CDR2 (germline): GEAIGNYY, EKD. V was shortened by 0 bases and J by 0 bases, with 8 bases between the two germline ends. As DNA, the CDR3 is TGTGCCTGTGACACCGCTGGGAGCTCCTGGGACACCCGACAGATGTTTTTC. Translating it yields CACDTAGSSWDTRQMFF.

By share of the sample, this clone is medium-sized. It differs at one base from a far larger clone, so likely a read error. The chain couples TRDV2 to TRDJ1; a weak D match, TRDD3 (6 bases). V was pared by 3 bases and J by 0 bases, with 22 bases between. Germline values: CDR1 GEAIGNYY, CDR2 EKD. This CDR3 region has 18 residues. CDR3 protein: CACDPVSTEGGHTDKLIF. CDR3 nucleotides: TGTGCCTGTGACCCCGTTTCTACAGAAGGGGGACACACCGATAAACTCATCTTT.

In regard to this clone: The protein TCRdb lists belongs to a much larger clone and differs from this DNA's translation at residue 6, which points to a read error; the protein shown is made from the DNA. The rearrangement links TRDV2 to TRDJ1, with 10 bases that match TRDD3. With V trimmed by 3 bases and J by 1 base, 10 bases remained unmatched. The CDR3 sequence is 17 residues long. CDR1 is GEAIGNYY and CDR2 is EKD in the germline V gene. CDR3 in amino acids: CACDAPGLGDRTDKLIF. The DNA for the CDR3 is TGTGCCTGTGACGCCCCAGGACTGGGGGATCGCACCGATAAACTCATCTTT.